The clone carrying this TCR beta chain showed up just once. Here immunoSEQ multiplex PCR was the method, and the copy in TCRdb shows in-frame clones only, minus some. The table records about 180,000 clones, roughly 90% of them present only once. The entry originates in a study of blood T cell repertoires in COVID-19. Study overall: In each case, the material was cDNA or gDNA derived from T cells, B-cell-depleted T cells, or PBMCs.

The CDR3 totals 16 residues. The germline V gene has CDR1 MNHEY and CDR2 SVGEGT. After removal of 4 bases from V and 3 bases from J, the junction contained 9 bases not matched to a gene. Sequencing used peripheral blood. The sequence was obtained from a man aged 65-85 years with active or convalescent COVID-19. The chain recombines TRBV6-2 or TRBV6-3 with TRBJ2-1; TRBD2 agrees at 7 bases. The CDR3 DNA reads TGTGCCAGCAGTTCTACAACTAGCGCAGACTACAATGAGCAGTTCTTC. This translates into CASSSTTSADYNEQFF.